The 7 T cell receptor beta chains in this list originate from one sample, sequenced in a study of blood T cells in healthy people across ages (dated by TCRdb to the mid-2010s). The library relied on 5' RACE. TCRdb lists the instrument as Illumina HiSeq 2500. A second PCR of roughly 6 to 11 cycles was run with a J-beta primer mix and a sample-barcoded 5' primer. The public reads were quality trimmed at Q25 with fastp and then assembled into clones with MiXCR by TCRdb, keeping productive beta chains. Rows with a matching CDR3 protein are joined into one entry that keeps the most common DNA and genes. In this sample the table shows hundreds of thousands of distinct CDR3 sequences, around 38% of which occur a single time. Approximately 31% of the sample belongs to the ten largest clones. Sequencing was performed on blood. All receptors come from a man older than 75 in good health.

The genes are TRBV6-2 or TRBV6-3 and TRBJ2-3, with a tentative D call TRBD1 (5 bases). The germline V gene encodes CDR1 MNHEY and CDR2 SVGEGT. The CDR3 length is 15 residues. Trimming shortened V by 5 bases and J by 2 bases, and 14 bases separated the two germline ends. The CDR3 DNA reads TGTGCCAGCAGTCGCGCTTGGGGCGACACAGATACGCAGTATTTT. Its translation: CASSRAWGDTDTQYF.

The chain joins TRBV5-1 to TRBJ2-7; 9 nucleotides align to TRBD2. The CDR3 length is 15 residues. Germline CDR1 reads SGHRS; CDR2 reads YFSETQ. V was clipped by 0 bases and J by 6 bases; unmatched bases: 7. In DNA form, the CDR3 reads TGCGCCAGCAGCTTGGACCCGGGACTAGCCTGCGAGCAGTACTTC. Protein sequence: CASSLDPGLACEQYF.

The chain has TRBV13 and TRBJ1-2; unclear D gene. The germline V gene encodes CDR1 PRHDT and CDR2 FYEKMQ (reference sequence). V lost 2 bases, J lost 7 bases, and 5 bases lay in between. The CDR3 is 11 residues long. The CDR3 sequence: CASSLFVGYTF. CDR3 nucleotide sequence: TGTGCCAGCAGCTTATTTGTTGGCTACACCTTC.

This clonotype has at least ten counts. This chain connects TRBV5-5 to TRBJ2-5; no clear D gene. The CDR3 runs 13 residues. Germline V gene lookup returns CDR1 SGHKS and CDR2 YYEKEE (reference sequence). Deletions cut 7 bases from V and 3 bases from J, with 13 bases between. CDR3: CASGPYEEETQYF. The CDR3 DNA follows: TGTGCCAGCGGGCCTTATGAGGAAGAGACCCAGTACTTC.

This clonotype appeared a few times. The chain carries TRBV25-1 and TRBJ2-1; the D is unclear. Germline CDR1 reads MGHDK; CDR2 reads SYGVNS. Trimming cost V 6 bases and J 7 bases, with 10 bases left between them. This CDR3 has 12 residues. The CDR3 is CASRRTWNEQFF. As DNA, the CDR3 is TGTGCCAGCAGACGAACTTGGAATGAGCAGTTCTTC. Filled out from reference TRBV25-1 and TRBJ2-1, the complete variable domain reads EADIYQTPRYLVIGTGKKITLECSQTMGHDKMYWYQQDPGMELHLIHYSYGVNSTEKGDLSSESTVSRIRTEHFPLTLESARPSHTSQYLCASRRTWNEQFFGPGTRLTVL.

The chain links TRBV29-1 to TRBJ2-1; TRBD2 matches at 7 bases. The CDR3 is 16 residues long. Germline lookup yields CDR1 SQVTM and CDR2 ANQGSEA. Trimming took 4 bases from V and 3 from J; bases not matched to a gene: 12. As DNA, the CDR3 is TGCAGCGTTGGTCAGGCGCGGGAGATAGTCTACAATGAGCAGTTCTTC. This sequence encodes CSVGQAREIVYNEQFF.

In this sample, this clonotype turned up many times. The chain couples TRBV6-2 or TRBV6-3 to TRBJ2-5, with 8 positions matching TRBD1. The CDR3 runs 14 residues. Germline CDR1 MNHEY, CDR2 SVGEGT. J lost 5 bases, V lost 6 bases, and 8 bases had no gene match. The CDR3, as DNA: TGTGCCAGCAGCGCTGCCTGGACAGGGGAGACCCAGTACTTC. The encoded protein is CASSAAWTGETQYF.